This TCR beta chain was recovered during a study of control samples from healthy donors and cancer patients. Some clones are missing from TCRdb's copy, which holds only in-frame ones; the method was immunoSEQ multiplex PCR. The sample includes about 250,000 clones, around 79% of them seen just once. V was shortened by 7 bases and J by 0 bases, with 10 bases between the two germline ends. The CDR3 is 13 residues long. This receptor was identified in an older woman with lung cancer. Input material: PBMCs. V usage is TRBV12-3 or TRBV12-4 and J usage is TRBJ2-7; TRBD1 might be the D (6 bases). The CDR3 DNA follows: TGTGCCAGCACCGGGGACAACTCCTACGAGCAGTACTTC. Translation: CASTGDNSYEQYF.